Only a few counts were recorded for the clone carrying this TCR beta chain. This sample is drawn from a study of response to subunit inactivated influenza vaccine. One entry per CDR3 protein, called by TCRdb with MiXCR from the RT-PCR reads. The data hold about 570,000 distinct CDR3 sequences, with approximately 10% observed a single time. This same sample was also part of a study on T cells expressing NK-cell markers. According to that study: The authors made TCR beta cDNA libraries by 5'RACE template switching. This switching added a universal primer site and UMIs.

The source of this sequence is a man aged 50 to 59 who received an inactivated influenza vaccine. The sequenced sample was PBMCs from blood, obtained on the day of vaccination.

The CDR3 protein is CASAAGQGGFGINTEAFF. The CDR3 DNA is TGTGCTAGTGCCGCCGGACAGGGGGGTTTTGGAATCAACACTGAAGCTTTCTTT. The chain recombines TRBV12-5 with TRBJ1-1, with 10 bases identical to TRBD1. The CDR3 has 18 amino acids. The ends lost 7 bases at V and 2 bases at J; junction bases unmatched: 16. The V gene's germline CDR1 is LGHNT and CDR2 FRNRAP.